Detailed here is one T cell receptor (beta chain). These data are taken from a study of control samples from healthy donors and cancer patients. Sequenced by immunoSEQ multiplex PCR; TCRdb stores in-frame clones only, minus some. The table lists around 76,000 clones, roughly nine tenths of them singletons, with roughly a tenth in the top ten. The specimen sequenced was PBMCs. The sequence was obtained from a woman in her forties or fifties with colorectal cancer.

In DNA form, the CDR3 reads TGTGCCAGCAGTTACCGCCCGAATGGCTACACCTTC. Protein sequence: CASSYRPNGYTF. The J gene is TRBJ1-2, the V gene TRBV6-2 or TRBV6-3; D remains unclear. CDR1 and CDR2 from the germline V gene are MNHEY and SVGEGT. Trimming stripped 2 bases from V and 6 bases from J, with 7 bases between. The CDR3 has 12 amino acids.